Listed here are 2 T cell receptor beta chains from one sample, sequenced in a study of T cell clonality in common variable immunodeficiency. The data were produced by immunoSEQ multiplex PCR, yet TCRdb's version contains in-frame clones alone and is incomplete. This repertoire holds over 30,000 clones, and none appear only once. Sequenced input: peripheral blood mononuclear cells. Receptors were obtained from a person aged 18-70 years in good health.

This clone has a count of ten or more. Sequencing ends 3 residues short of the CDR3 end; the germline J gene provides the rest. The V gene is TRBV4-1, the J gene TRBJ2-7; 8 positions agree with TRBD2. This CDR3 region has 16 residues. The germline V gene has CDR1 MGHRA and CDR2 YSYEKL. After removal of 3 bases from V and 1 base from J, the junction contained 8 bases not matched to a gene. The CDR3 is CASSQTLADPSYEQYF. CDR3 DNA (partial): TGCGCCAGCAGCCAGACACTAGCGGATCCTTCCTACGAG.

In its sample, this clone was seen many times. Sequencing ends 3 residues short of the CDR3 end; the germline J gene provides the rest. The rearrangement links TRBV2 to TRBJ2-7; 7 bases line up with TRBD1. The germline gives CDR1 SNHLY, CDR2 FYNNEI. This CDR3 has 15 residues. V was pared by 5 bases and J by 1 base, with 8 bases of the junction left unmatched. CDR3 residues: CASSYRGFGSYEQYF. The covered CDR3 bases are TGTGCCAGCAGTTACAGGGGTTTCGGGTCCTACGAG.